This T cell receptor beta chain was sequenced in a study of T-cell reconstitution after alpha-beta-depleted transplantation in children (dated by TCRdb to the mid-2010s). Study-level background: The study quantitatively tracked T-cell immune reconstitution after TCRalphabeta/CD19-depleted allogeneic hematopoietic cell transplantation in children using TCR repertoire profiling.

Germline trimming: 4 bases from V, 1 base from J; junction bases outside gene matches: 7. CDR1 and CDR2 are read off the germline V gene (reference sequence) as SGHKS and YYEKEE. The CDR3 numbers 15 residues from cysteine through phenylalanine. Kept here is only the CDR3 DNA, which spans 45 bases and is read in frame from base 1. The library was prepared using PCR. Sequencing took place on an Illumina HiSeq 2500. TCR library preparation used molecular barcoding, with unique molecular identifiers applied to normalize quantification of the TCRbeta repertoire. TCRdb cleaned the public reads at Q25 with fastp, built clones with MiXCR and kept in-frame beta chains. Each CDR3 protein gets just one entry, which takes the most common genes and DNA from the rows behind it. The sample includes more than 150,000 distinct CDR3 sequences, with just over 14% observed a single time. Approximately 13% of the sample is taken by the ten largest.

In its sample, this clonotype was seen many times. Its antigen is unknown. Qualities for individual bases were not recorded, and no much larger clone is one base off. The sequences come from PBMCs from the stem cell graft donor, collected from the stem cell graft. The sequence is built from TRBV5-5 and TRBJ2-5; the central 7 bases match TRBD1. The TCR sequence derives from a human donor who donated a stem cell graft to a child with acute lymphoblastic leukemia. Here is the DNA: TGTGCCAGCAGCCTTTCCGGGACAGTCCAAGAGACCCAGTACTTC. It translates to CASSLSGTVQETQYF.